Listed here are 12 T cell receptor beta chains from one sample, sequenced in a study of blood T cell repertoires in COVID-19. Data came from immunoSEQ multiplex PCR; TCRdb stores just in-frame clones and leaves some out. The sample consists of some 200,000 clones, more than 80% of them appearing once. Source material: peripheral blood. The receptors were sampled from a woman aged 80 or over with COVID-19, enrolled during active disease.

The V and J genes are TRBV7-8 and TRBJ1-2; 9 positions agree with TRBD1. Germline V CDR1 and CDR2: SGHVS, FQNEAQ. V gave up 5 bases and J gave up 5 bases; unmatched junction bases: 6. The length of the CDR3 is 14 residues. CDR3 in amino acids: CASSPSGQGYGYTF. The DNA of the CDR3 is TGTGCCAGCAGCCCCTCCGGACAGGGGTATGGCTACACCTTC.

This chain joins TRBV18 and TRBJ2-3; 7 bases map to TRBD1. The CDR3 covers 13 residues. CDR1 is KGHSH, CDR2 LQKENI, per germline. V was pared by 3 bases and J by 6 bases, with 3 bases of the junction left unmatched. The CDR3, as DNA: TGTGCCAGCTCACCGGGGACAGTTGATACGCAGTATTTT. This sequence encodes CASSPGTVDTQYF.

The rearrangement uses TRBV28 and TRBJ1-3; D ambiguous. CDR1 is MDHEN and CDR2 is SYDVKM in the germline V gene. This CDR3 spans 13 amino acids. The ends were cut back, 8 bases at V and 0 bases at J, with 8 bases in the middle. Here the CDR3 reads CASSRSSGNTIYF. In DNA, the CDR3 is TGTGCCAGCTCCCGGAGCTCTGGAAACACCATATATTTT.

The CDR3 bases are TGTGCCGCGGCCGCGGGGGGGCGGGGGACTGAAGCTTTCTTT. Translating it yields CAAAAGGRGTEAFF. The chain links TRBV6-5 to TRBJ1-1; D perhaps matches TRBD1 (6 bases). Germline CDR1 reads MNHEY; CDR2 reads SVGAGI. The germline V and J ends were trimmed by 11 bases and 5 bases, with 21 bases remaining between them. The CDR3 totals 14 residues.

The rearrangement joins TRBV27 to TRBJ2-7; a possible D gene is TRBD2 (5 bases). The CDR3 has 16 residues. Germline values: CDR1 MNHEY, CDR2 SMNVEV (reference sequence). The ends were cut back, 4 bases at V and 4 bases at J, with 20 bases in the middle. The CDR3 DNA reads as TGTGCCAGCAGTTCTGCTGGGCTAGCTGAGTGGTACGAGCAGTACTTC. This gives the protein CASSSAGLAEWYEQYF.

The rearrangement links TRBV2 to TRBJ1-2; 9 bases match TRBD1. With V trimmed by 5 bases and J by 7 bases, 8 bases remained unmatched. The V gene's germline CDR1 is SNHLY and CDR2 FYNNEI. This CDR3 has 14 amino acids. The CDR3 DNA reads TGTGCCAGCAGTTCGGGACAGGGCGTATCTGGCTACACCTTC. Amino acids: CASSSGQGVSGYTF. Drawing the rest from reference TRBV2 and TRBJ1-2, the complete variable domain is EPEVTQTPSHQVTQMGQEVILRCVPISNHLYFYWYRQILGQKVEFLVSFYNNEISEKSEIFDDQFSVERPDGSNFTLKIRSTKLEDSAMYFCASSSGQGVSGYTFGSGTRLTVV.

The rearrangement joins TRBV2 to TRBJ2-6; D ambiguous. The CDR3 runs to 15 residues. Germline V lookup: CDR1 SNHLY, CDR2 FYNNEI. Trimming cost V 6 bases and J 0 bases, with 9 bases left between them. CDR3 in amino acids: CASREQASGANVLTF. As DNA, the CDR3 is TGTGCCAGCAGGGAACAAGCCTCTGGGGCCAACGTCCTGACTTTC.

This clone appeared a few times. One end of the junction does not line up with germline, which may come from a read error. J is TRBJ2-7 and V is TRBV6-9; 7 bases line up with TRBD1. Germline lookup yields CDR1 MNHGY and CDR2 SVAAGI. There are 12 residues in the CDR3. CDR3 bases: TGTGCCAGCAGGGGGACAGCTAACGACCTTTATTTC. The encoded protein is CASRGTANDLYF.

This chain uses TRBV20-1 with TRBJ1-6; possibly TRBD1 for D (6 bases). V was clipped by 3 bases and J by 8 bases, with 20 bases between them. The CDR3 is 16 amino acids. Germline V gene data show CDR1 as DFQATT and CDR2 as SNEGSKA (reference sequence). CDR3 in amino acids: CSASKVVDRPDSPLHF. CDR3 nucleotides: TGCAGTGCTAGTAAAGTAGTAGACAGGCCAGATTCACCCCTCCACTTT.

The chain carries TRBV28 and TRBJ2-4; possibly TRBD1 for D (5 bases). CDR1 and CDR2 from the germline V gene are MDHEN and SYDVKM. This CDR3 region has 16 residues. V was clipped by 4 bases and J by 3 bases, with 16 bases between them. For the CDR3, the DNA is TGTGCCAGCAGTTCGCCGGGCCTAGGGGACAAAAACATTCAGTACTTC. Translating it yields CASSSPGLGDKNIQYF.

Only one count was recorded for this clone. The V and J genes are TRBV5-5 and TRBJ1-2, with TRBD1 matching over 10 bases. J was trimmed by 4 bases and V by 2 bases; bases with no gene match: 17. Germline V gene lookup returns CDR1 SGHKS and CDR2 YYEKEE (reference sequence). This CDR3 region has 19 residues. CDR3 sequence reads: CASSLFPGQGSENIYGYTF. Here the CDR3 DNA reads TGTGCCAGCAGCTTATTTCCGGGACAGGGGAGTGAGAACATCTATGGCTACACCTTC.

The J gene is TRBJ1-4, the V gene TRBV28; TRBD1 matches 8 bases. The V segment lost 5 bases and the J segment 13 bases; nucleotides outside the gene matches: 9. This CDR3 region has 13 residues. The germline V gene has CDR1 MDHEN and CDR2 SYDVKM. Written as DNA, the CDR3 is TGTGCCAGCAGTCCAGGACAGGGAGGGATACTGTTTTTT. This sequence encodes CASSPGQGGILFF.